The T cell receptor beta chain described here comes from a study of patients and donors after allogeneic stem cell transplantation. This clonotype showed up just a few times. TCRdb re-called the RT-PCR reads through MiXCR, storing one row per CDR3 protein. The repertoire holds some 90,000 distinct CDR3 sequences, with 48% as singletons. V shed 5 bases and J shed 1 base, with 14 bases lying between them. CDR1 and CDR2 (germline): SGHVS, FNYEAQ. This CDR3 is built from 15 residues. V gene TRBV7-6 combines with J gene TRBJ1-1, with no clear D. The sequenced sample consisted of blood, either unsorted or a sorted T cell fraction (not recorded which). The TCR originated in a human donor who was either an allogeneic HSCT recipient or a stem cell or donor lymphocyte infusion donor (not recorded which). It is not recorded whose cells these are; they may come from a transplant donor. CDR3 loop: CASSLGPNGNTEAFF. CDR3 coding DNA: TGTGCCAGCAGCCTGGGCCCCAATGGGAACACTGAAGCTTTCTTT.